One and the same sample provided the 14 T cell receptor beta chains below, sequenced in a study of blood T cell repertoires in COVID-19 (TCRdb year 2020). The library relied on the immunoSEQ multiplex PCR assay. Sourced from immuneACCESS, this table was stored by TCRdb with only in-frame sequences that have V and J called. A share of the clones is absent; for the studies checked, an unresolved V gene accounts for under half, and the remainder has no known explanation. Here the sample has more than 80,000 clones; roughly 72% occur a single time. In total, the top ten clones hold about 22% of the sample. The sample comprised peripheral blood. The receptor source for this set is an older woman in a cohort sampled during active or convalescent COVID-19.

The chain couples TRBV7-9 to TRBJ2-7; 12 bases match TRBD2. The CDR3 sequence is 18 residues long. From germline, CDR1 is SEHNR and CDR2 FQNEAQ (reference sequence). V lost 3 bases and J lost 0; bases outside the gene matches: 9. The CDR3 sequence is CASSLGGGLAGYSYEQYF. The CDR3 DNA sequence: TGTGCCAGCAGCTTGGGAGGGGGACTAGCGGGTTACTCCTACGAGCAGTACTTC.

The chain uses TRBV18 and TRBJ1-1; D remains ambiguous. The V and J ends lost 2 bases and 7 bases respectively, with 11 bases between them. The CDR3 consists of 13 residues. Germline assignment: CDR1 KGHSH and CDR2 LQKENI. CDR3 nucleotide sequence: TGTGCCAGCTCACCATCGGGGAATGGTGAAGCTTTCTTT. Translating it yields CASSPSGNGEAFF.

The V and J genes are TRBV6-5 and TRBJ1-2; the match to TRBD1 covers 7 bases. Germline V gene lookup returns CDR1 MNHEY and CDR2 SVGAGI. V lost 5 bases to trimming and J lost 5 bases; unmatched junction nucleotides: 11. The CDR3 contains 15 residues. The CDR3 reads CASSQSTGLGYGYTF. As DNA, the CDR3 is TGTGCCAGCAGTCAATCGACAGGGCTCGGGTATGGCTACACCTTC.

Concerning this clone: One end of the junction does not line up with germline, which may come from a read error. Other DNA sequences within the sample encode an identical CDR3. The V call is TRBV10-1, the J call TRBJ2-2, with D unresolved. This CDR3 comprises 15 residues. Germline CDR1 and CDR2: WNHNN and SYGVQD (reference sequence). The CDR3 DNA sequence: TGTGCCAGCAGTGAGTCCGTTACGAACACCGGGGAGCTGTTTTTT. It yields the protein CASSESVTNTGELFF.

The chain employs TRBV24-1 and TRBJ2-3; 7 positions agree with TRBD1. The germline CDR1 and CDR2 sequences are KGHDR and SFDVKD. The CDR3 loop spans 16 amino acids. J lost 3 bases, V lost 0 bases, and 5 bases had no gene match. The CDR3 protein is CATSDLTGVGTDTQYF. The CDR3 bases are TGTGCCACCAGTGATTTGACAGGGGTCGGGACAGATACGCAGTATTTT.

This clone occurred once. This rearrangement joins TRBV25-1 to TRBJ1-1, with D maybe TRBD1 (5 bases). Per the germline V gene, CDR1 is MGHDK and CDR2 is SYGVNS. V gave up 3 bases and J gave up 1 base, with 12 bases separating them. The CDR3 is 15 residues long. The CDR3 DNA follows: TGTGCCAGCAGTGACCCGGGGAGGGGGAACACTGAAGCTTTCTTT. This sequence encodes CASSDPGRGNTEAFF.

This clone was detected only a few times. CDR3 sequence: CASRRQGQETQYF. The CDR3 DNA follows: TGTGCCAGTCGGCGCCAGGGACAAGAGACCCAGTACTTC. This chain links TRBV19 with TRBJ2-5; tentative D call: TRBD1 (5 bases). V lost 8 bases and J 2 bases, leaving 12 bases between the germline ends. This CDR3 is built from 13 residues. Germline V lookup: CDR1 LNHDA, CDR2 SQIVND (reference sequence). Supplemented by reference TRBV19 and TRBJ2-5, the full variable domain reads DGGITQSPKYLFRKEGQNVTLSCEQNLNHDAMYWYRQDPGQGLRLIYYSQIVNDFQKGDIAEGYSVSREKKESFPLTVTSAQKNPTAFYLCASRRQGQETQYFGPGTRLLVL.

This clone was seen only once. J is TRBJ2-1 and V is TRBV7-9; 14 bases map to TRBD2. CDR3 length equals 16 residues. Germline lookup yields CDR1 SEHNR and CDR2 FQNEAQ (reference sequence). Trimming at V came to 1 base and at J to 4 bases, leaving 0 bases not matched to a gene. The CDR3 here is CASSLGTSGGYNEQFF. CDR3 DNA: TGTGCCAGCAGCTTAGGGACTAGCGGGGGGTACAATGAGCAGTTCTTC.

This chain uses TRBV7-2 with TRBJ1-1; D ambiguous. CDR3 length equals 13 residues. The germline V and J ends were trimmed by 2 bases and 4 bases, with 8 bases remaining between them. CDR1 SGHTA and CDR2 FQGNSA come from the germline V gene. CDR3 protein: CASSLNPVTEAFF. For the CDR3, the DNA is TGTGCCAGCAGCTTAAATCCGGTCACTGAAGCTTTCTTT.

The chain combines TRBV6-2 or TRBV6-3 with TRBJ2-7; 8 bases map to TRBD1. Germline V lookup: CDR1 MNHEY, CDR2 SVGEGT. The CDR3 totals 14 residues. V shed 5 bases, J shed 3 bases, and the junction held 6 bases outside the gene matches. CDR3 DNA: TGTGCCAGCAGTCGGGGACAGGTGTACTACGAGCAGTACTTC. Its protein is CASSRGQVYYEQYF.

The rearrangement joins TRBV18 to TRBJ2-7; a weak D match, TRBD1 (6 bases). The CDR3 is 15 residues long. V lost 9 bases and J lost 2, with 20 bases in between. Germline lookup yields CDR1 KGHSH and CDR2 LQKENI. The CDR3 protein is CASSKRQDITYEQYF. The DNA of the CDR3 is TGTGCCAGTTCAAAAAGACAGGACATTACCTACGAGCAGTACTTC.

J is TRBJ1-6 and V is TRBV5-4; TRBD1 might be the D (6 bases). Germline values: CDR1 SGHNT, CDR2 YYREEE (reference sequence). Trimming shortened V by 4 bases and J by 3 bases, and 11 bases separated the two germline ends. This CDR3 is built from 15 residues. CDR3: CASSPNRVYNSPLHF. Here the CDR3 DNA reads TGTGCCAGCAGCCCGAACAGGGTCTATAATTCACCCCTCCACTTT.

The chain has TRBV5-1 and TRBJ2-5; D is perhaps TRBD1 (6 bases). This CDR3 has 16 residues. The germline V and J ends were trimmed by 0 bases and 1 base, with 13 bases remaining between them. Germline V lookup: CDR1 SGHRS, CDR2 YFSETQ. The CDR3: CASSLARRTAQETQYF. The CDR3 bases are TGCGCCAGCAGCTTGGCCAGGAGGACAGCCCAAGAGACCCAGTACTTC.

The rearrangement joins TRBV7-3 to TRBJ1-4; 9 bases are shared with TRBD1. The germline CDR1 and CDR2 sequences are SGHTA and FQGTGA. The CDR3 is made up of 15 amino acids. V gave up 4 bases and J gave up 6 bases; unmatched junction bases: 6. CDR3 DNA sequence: TGTGCCAGCAGCTCAAGGACAGGGGATTATGAAAAACTGTTTTTT. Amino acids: CASSSRTGDYEKLFF. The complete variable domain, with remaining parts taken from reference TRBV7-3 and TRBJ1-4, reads GAGVSQTPSNKVTEKGKYVELRCDPISGHTALYWYRQSLGQGPEFLIYFQGTGAADDSGLPNDRFFAVRPEGSVSTLKIQRTERGDSAVYLCASSSRTGDYEKLFFGSGTQLSVL.